This TCR beta chain was sequenced during a study of technical replicates of blood from a few donors. Repertoires were generated with immunoSEQ multiplex PCR, while TCRdb's copy carries only in-frame clones and drops some. Among fewer than 45,000 clones listed, around 97% were seen once. Of note for this clone: Different DNA sequences within this sample yield the same CDR3.

This CDR3 has 14 amino acids. CDR1 and CDR2 from the germline V gene are LNHDA and SQIVND (reference sequence). The V segment lost 3 bases and the J segment 5 bases; nucleotides outside the gene matches: 6. What was sequenced was T cells isolated from PBMCs. The sequence was obtained from a human donor in good health. This rearrangement joins TRBV19 to TRBJ1-1; 7 nucleotides match TRBD1. The CDR3 DNA reads TGTGCCAGTAGTATTAGAGACAGGGCAACTGAAGCTTTCTTT. Residues: CASSIRDRATEAFF. The full variable domain, its missing parts supplied by reference TRBV19 and TRBJ1-1, is DGGITQSPKYLFRKEGQNVTLSCEQNLNHDAMYWYRQDPGQGLRLIYYSQIVNDFQKGDIAEGYSVSREKKESFPLTVTSAQKNPTAFYLCASSIRDRATEAFFGQGTRLTVV.